The clone carrying this T cell receptor beta chain was counted a few times. Antigen specificity is unknown. The data originate from a study of T cell repertoires in cytomegalovirus infection. Overall study: Shared public TCR beta signatures pointed to both CMV infection and a matching HLA type. Findings and caveats of the study: The ex vivo response was dominated by HLA-C-restricted CMV-specific TCR beta clonotypes.

The V gene's germline CDR1 is MNHNY and CDR2 SVGAGI (reference sequence). This CDR3 has 18 amino acids. V gave up 0 bases and J gave up 6 bases; unmatched junction bases: 7. MiXCR, run by TCRdb on the reads, gives a single entry per CDR3 protein. The sample has over 120,000 distinct CDR3 sequences; 32% are singletons. The genes are TRBV6-6 and TRBJ2-2; 13 positions match TRBD2. The TCR sequence derives from a human donor in good health (CMV status not recorded). Some clones in this sample may be carry-over from other donors' samples. The input for sequencing was CD8+ T cells from cultured PBMCs, taken from culture after CMV antigen stimulation. The CDR3 DNA follows: TGTGCCAGCAGTTACTCCAAACTAGCGGGGGGGCCCGCCGGGGAGCTGTTTTTT. Translating gives CASSYSKLAGGPAGELFF.